These T cell receptor beta chains were read from a single sample in a study of OX40 agonist ivuxolimab in advanced cancers. Repertoires were generated with immunoSEQ multiplex PCR, while TCRdb's copy carries only in-frame clones and drops some. The table shows tens of thousands of clones, with 65% to 85% occurring only once. The sample in question was CD4+ or CD8+ T cells sorted from blood, obtained in a trial of the OX40 agonist ivuxolimab. These TCRs come from an adult with an advanced solid tumor such as melanoma, head and neck, liver or kidney cancer. Both conserved end residues are trimmed from each CDR3.

ASSEAGIQETQY,TRBJ2-5,TRBV7-9
AISEDGSPGQPQH,TRBJ1-5,TRBV10-3
ASSMSGQGNRGGYT,TRBJ1-2,TRBV19
ASSSYGQGGEKLF,TRBJ1-4,TRBV5-1
ASSDTGPLAKNIQY,TRBJ2-4,TRBV25-1
ASSAGGATDTQY,TRBJ2-3,TRBV2
AWSVSRQRANTGELF,TRBJ2-2,TRBV30
ASSVQGFGANVLT,TRBJ2-6,TRBV19
SVAGEGYEQY,TRBJ2-7,TRBV29-1
ASSLQPNYGYT,TRBJ1-2,TRBV5-1
ASSPGQGKYNEQF,TRBJ2-1,TRBV7-9
ASSLDAGRTDTQY,TRBJ2-3,TRBV11-3
ASSLADRVETQY,TRBJ2-5,TRBV7-9